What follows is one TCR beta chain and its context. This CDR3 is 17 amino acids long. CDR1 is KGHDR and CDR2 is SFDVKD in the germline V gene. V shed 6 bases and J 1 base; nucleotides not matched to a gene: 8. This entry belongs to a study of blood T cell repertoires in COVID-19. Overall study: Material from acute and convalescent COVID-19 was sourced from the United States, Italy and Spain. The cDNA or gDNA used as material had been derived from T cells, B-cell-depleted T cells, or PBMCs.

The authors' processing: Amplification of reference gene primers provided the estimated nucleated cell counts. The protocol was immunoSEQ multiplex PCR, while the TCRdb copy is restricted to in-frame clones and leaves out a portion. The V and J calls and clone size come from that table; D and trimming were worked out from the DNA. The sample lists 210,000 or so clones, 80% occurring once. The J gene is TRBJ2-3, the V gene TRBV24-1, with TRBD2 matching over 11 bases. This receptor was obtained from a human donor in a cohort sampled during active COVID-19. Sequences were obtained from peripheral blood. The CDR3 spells CATSSWTSGPGTDTQYF. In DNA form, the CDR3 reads TGTGCCACCAGTTCCTGGACTAGCGGGCCGGGCACAGATACGCAGTATTTT.